The rows below give T cell receptor beta chains drawn from one sample of a study of vaccination and CD4 T cells after COVID-19. Antigens for these TCRs are unknown. TCRdb reprocessed the PCR reads via MiXCR and lists one record per CDR3 protein. The sample contains about 9,200 distinct CDR3 sequences, under 55% of which appear only once. What was sequenced was CD4+ T cells from blood, cultured in vitro. The source is a human donor who had recovered from COVID-19. Both conserved end residues are part of each CDR3. D genes are given only for firm matches. Not all rows give a size; the values are once, few, many and, for expanded clones, a class.

d_call | j_call | v_call | clone_size | cdr3_aa | cdr3_nt
TRBD2 | TRBJ2-3 | TRBV10-1 | NA | CASSEEAGGPVRDTQYF | TGCGCCAGCAGTGAAGAAGCGGGGGGTCCAGTCAGGGATACGCAGTATTTT
NA | TRBJ1-1 | TRBV2 | NA | CASSVLGGGGTEAFF | TGTGCCAGCAGTGTACTCGGGGGAGGCGGCACTGAAGCTTTCTTT
TRBD1 | TRBJ1-2 | TRBV19 | NA | CASQNRGRLSDGYTF | TGTGCCAGTCAGAACAGGGGGCGATTATCCGATGGCTACACCTTC
TRBD1 | TRBJ2-1 | TRBV30 | NA | CAWGQVFRYNEQFF | TGTGCCTGGGGACAGGTTTTTCGCTACAATGAGCAGTTCTTC
NA | TRBJ2-1 | TRBV28 | few | CASSETGRWGASSYNEQFF | TGTGCCAGCAGTGAAACGGGACGCTGGGGAGCCAGCTCCTACAATGAGCAGTTCTTC
NA | TRBJ1-1 | TRBV12-3/TRBV12-4 | few | CASSLLQYNTEAFF | TGTGCCAGCAGTTTACTCCAGTACAACACTGAAGCTTTCTTT
TRBD1 | TRBJ1-2 | TRBV2 | NA | CASRSGQGSIYGYTF | TGTGCCAGCAGAAGTGGACAGGGCTCCATCTATGGCTACACCTTC
NA | TRBJ1-6 | TRBV7-8 | NA | CASRDRGGSPLHF | TGTGCCAGCAGGGACAGAGGAGGATCACCCCTCCACTTT
TRBD1 | TRBJ1-2 | TRBV10-3 | NA | CAISEDRDYGYTF | TGTGCCATCAGTGAAGACAGGGACTATGGCTACACCTTC
TRBD1 | TRBJ2-1 | TRBV5-1 | NA | CASSTPGGQGRGSYNEQFF | TGCGCCAGCAGCACCCCGGGGGGACAGGGAAGGGGGTCCTACAATGAGCAGTTCTTC
NA | TRBJ1-1 | TRBV5-6 | few | CASSFGPEAFF | TGTGCCAGCAGCTTCGGACCGGAAGCTTTCTTT
NA | TRBJ2-5 | TRBV30 | NA | CAWSNKTKSSQYF | TGTGCCTGGAGTAACAAGACAAAAAGTTCCCAGTACTTC
NA | TRBJ2-7 | TRBV30 | NA | CAWTTGGRGEQYF | TGTGCCTGGACGACAGGAGGGCGGGGGGAGCAGTACTTC
NA | TRBJ2-2 | TRBV2 | NA | CASTRDTMNTGELFF | TGTGCCAGCACGAGGGACACCATGAACACCGGGGAGCTGTTTTTT
NA | TRBJ1-4 | TRBV19 | NA | CASSPLTEHREKLFF | TGTGCCAGTAGCCCTCTGACAGAGCACCGTGAAAAACTGTTTTTT
TRBD1 | TRBJ2-7 | TRBV5-1 | few | CASSLGGQFSYEQYF | TGCGCCAGCAGCTTGGGGGGACAGTTCTCCTACGAGCAGTACTTC
NA | TRBJ1-4 | TRBV4-1 | NA | CASSRRDDSNEKLFF | TGCGCCAGCAGCCGAAGGGACGACAGTAATGAAAAACTGTTTTTT
NA | TRBJ2-1 | TRBV29-1 | few | CSVVSATYNEQFF | TGCAGCGTTGTGTCCGCGACCTACAATGAGCAGTTCTTC
TRBD1 | TRBJ1-3 | TRBV2 | NA | CASRPTGFGNTIYF | TGTGCCAGCAGACCGACAGGGTTCGGAAACACCATATATTTT
TRBD2 | TRBJ2-7 | TRBV5-4 | NA | CASSLVAGLNYEQYF | TGTGCCAGCAGCTTGGTAGCGGGTTTAAACTACGAGCAGTACTTC
NA | TRBJ2-7 | TRBV7-9 | few | CASSLAGLGEQYF | TGTGCCAGCAGCTTAGCTGGGCTTGGCGAGCAGTACTTC
NA | TRBJ2-5 | TRBV11-3 | NA | CASSFEVGDETQYF | TGTGCCAGCAGCTTCGAGGTGGGGGACGAGACCCAGTACTTC
NA | TRBJ1-1 | TRBV6-1 | large | CASWQVGWTEAFF | TGTGCCAGCTGGCAGGTGGGTTGGACTGAAGCTTTCTTT
TRBD1 | TRBJ1-2 | TRBV6-1 | few | CASSRTGGTGYTF | TGTGCCAGCAGCCGGACAGGGGGCACTGGCTACACCTTC
NA | TRBJ2-5 | TRBV5-5 | NA | CASSSPGRTQETQYF | TGTGCCAGCAGCTCGCCCGGTCGCACCCAAGAGACCCAGTACTTC
NA | TRBJ1-6 | TRBV11-1 | few | CASSPRGVSALHF | TGTGCCAGCAGCCCGAGGGGTGTAAGCGCCCTCCACTTT
NA | TRBJ1-2 | TRBV29-1 | few | CSVAQAGFYGYTF | TGCAGCGTTGCCCAAGCAGGGTTCTATGGCTACACCTTC
NA | TRBJ2-7 | TRBV12-3/TRBV12-4 | NA | CASSWTITSEQYF | TGTGCCAGCAGTTGGACAATTACCAGCGAGCAGTACTTC
TRBD2 | TRBJ2-7 | TRBV20-1 | NA | CSARLAGGFYEQYF | TGCAGTGCTCGACTAGCGGGGGGATTTTACGAGCAGTACTTC
NA | TRBJ1-1 | TRBV2 | once | CASGQTNTEAFF | TGTGCCAGCGGCCAGACGAACACTGAAGCTTTCTTT
NA | TRBJ2-5 | TRBV9 | NA | CASSLQDLNQETQYF | TGTGCCAGCAGCTTACAGGACCTAAACCAAGAGACCCAGTACTTC
TRBD1 | TRBJ2-3 | TRBV6-1 | NA | CASRGTTGKTDTQYF | TGTGCCAGCAGGGGGACGACAGGGAAAACAGATACGCAGTATTTT
NA | TRBJ1-2 | TRBV3-1 | NA | CASSQRGASNYGYTF | TGTGCCAGCAGCCAACGTGGGGCAAGCAACTATGGCTACACCTTC
TRBD2 | TRBJ2-1 | TRBV20-1 | few | CSARDGGGAFFF | TGCAGTGCTAGAGATGGGGGGGGTGCCTTTTTCTTC
NA | TRBJ2-6 | TRBV7-9 | NA | CASSLVGPGEAGANVLTF | TGTGCCAGCAGCTTAGTTGGTCCGGGGGAGGCTGGGGCCAACGTCCTGACTTTC
NA | TRBJ2-5 | TRBV2 | NA | CASSEGSRETQYF | TGTGCCAGCAGTGAGGGCTCCCGAGAGACCCAGTACTTC
NA | TRBJ1-6 | TRBV30 | NA | CAWSGTGGSPLHF | TGTGCCTGGAGTGGGACCGGGGGTTCACCCCTCCACTTT
TRBD1 | TRBJ1-2 | TRBV18 | NA | CASSPETGAERGYTF | TGTGCCAGCTCACCCGAGACAGGGGCTGAGAGAGGCTACACCTTC
NA | TRBJ2-1 | TRBV7-9 | once | CASSLFSAPDGNEQFF | TGTGCCAGCAGCTTATTCTCAGCACCCGATGGGAATGAGCAGTTCTTC
NA | TRBJ1-1 | TRBV12-3/TRBV12-4 | NA | CASSLFLRGNTEAFF | TGTGCCAGCAGTTTATTTCTCAGAGGGAACACTGAAGCTTTCTTT
NA | TRBJ2-7 | TRBV15 | few | CATSRDRGSYEQYF | TGTGCCACCAGCAGAGATCGAGGATCCTACGAGCAGTACTTC
NA | TRBJ2-7 | TRBV7-9 | few | CASSLTGSSYEQYF | TGTGCCAGCAGCTTAACGGGGAGCTCCTACGAGCAGTACTTC
NA | TRBJ1-2 | TRBV25-1 | NA | CASLSRGSNRLYGYTF | TGTGCCAGCTTATCCCGGGGCAGCAACCGTCTCTATGGCTACACCTTC
TRBD1 | TRBJ1-4 | TRBV6-2/TRBV6-3 | NA | CASRDRVNEKLFF | TGTGCCAGCCGGGACAGGGTAAATGAAAAACTGTTTTTT